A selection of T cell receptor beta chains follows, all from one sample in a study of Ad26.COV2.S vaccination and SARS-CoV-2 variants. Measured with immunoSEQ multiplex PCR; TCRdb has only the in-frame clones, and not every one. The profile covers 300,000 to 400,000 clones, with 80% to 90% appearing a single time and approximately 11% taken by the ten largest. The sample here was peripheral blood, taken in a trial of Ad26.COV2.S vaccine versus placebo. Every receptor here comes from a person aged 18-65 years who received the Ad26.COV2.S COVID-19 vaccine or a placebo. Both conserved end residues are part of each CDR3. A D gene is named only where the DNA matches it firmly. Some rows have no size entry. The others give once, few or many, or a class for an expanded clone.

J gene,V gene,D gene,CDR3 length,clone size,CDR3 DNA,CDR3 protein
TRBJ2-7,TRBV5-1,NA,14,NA,TGCGCCAGCAGCTTGGAGGGGTCCTCCTACGAGCAGTACTTC,CASSLEGSSYEQYF
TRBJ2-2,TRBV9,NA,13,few,TGTGCCAGCAGCGTCGTCAGTTCGGGGGAGCTGTTTTTT,CASSVVSSGELFF
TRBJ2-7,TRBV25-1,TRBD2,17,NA,TGTGCCAGCAGTGAATCTAGGACTAGCGGGAGCTCCTACGAGCAGTACTTC,CASSESRTSGSSYEQYF
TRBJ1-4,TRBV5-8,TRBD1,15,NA,TGTGCCAGCAGCCCAGCCGGGACAGGAAACGAAAAACTGTTTTTT,CASSPAGTGNEKLFF
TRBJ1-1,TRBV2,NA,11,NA,TGTGCCAGCAAGAGAAACACTGAAGCTTTCTTT,CASKRNTEAFF
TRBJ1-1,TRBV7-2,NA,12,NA,TGTGCCAGCAGCTTCTGGGGAACTGAAGCTTTCTTT,CASSFWGTEAFF
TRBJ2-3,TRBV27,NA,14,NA,TGTGCCAGCAGCTTCGGCCTTAGCACAGATACGCAGTATTTT,CASSFGLSTDTQYF
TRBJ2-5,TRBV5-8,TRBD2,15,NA,TGTGCCAGCAGCTCCCCCGTGGCGGGAGAAGAGACCCAGTACTTC,CASSSPVAGEETQYF
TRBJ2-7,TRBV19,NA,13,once,TGTGCCAGTAGTATAGTTGTGGGAAGCGAGCAGTACTTC,CASSIVVGSEQYF
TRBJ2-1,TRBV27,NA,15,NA,TGTGCCAGCAAATTGGGCAGGATGGCCTACAATGAGCAGTTCTTC,CASKLGRMAYNEQFF
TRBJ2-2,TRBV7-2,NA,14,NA,TGTGCCAGCTCGTCGGGGGTTTCGACCGGGGAGCTGTTTTTT,CASSSGVSTGELFF
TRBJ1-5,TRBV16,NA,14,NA,TGTGCCAGCAGCCAATCGGGGAGCAATCAGCCCCAGCATTTT,CASSQSGSNQPQHF
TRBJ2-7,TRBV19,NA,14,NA,TGTGCCAGTAGTATGAAGGGAGACCCTTACGAGCAGTACTTC,CASSMKGDPYEQYF
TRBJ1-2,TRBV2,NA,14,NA,TGTGCCAGCAGTGAGGGCAGGGAAAACTATGGCTACACCTTC,CASSEGRENYGYTF
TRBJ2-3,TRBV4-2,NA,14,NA,TGTGCCAGCAGCCAAGATCATAGGACAGATACGCAGTATTTT,CASSQDHRTDTQYF
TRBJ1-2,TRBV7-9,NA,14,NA,TGTGCCAGCAGCTTGCCAGATTCTAACTATGGCTACACCTTC,CASSLPDSNYGYTF
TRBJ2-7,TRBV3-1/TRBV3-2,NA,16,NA,TGTGCCAGCAGCAAAGTGGTGCAGTTACCGACCTACGAGCAGTACTTC,CASSKVVQLPTYEQYF
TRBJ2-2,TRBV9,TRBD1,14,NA,TGTGCCAGCAGCGCAAGAGGACAGGACGGGGAGCTGTTTTTT,CASSARGQDGELFF
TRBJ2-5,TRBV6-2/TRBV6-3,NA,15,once,TGTGCCAGCAGTCATTCCTCTTGGTACCAAGAGACCCAGTACTTC,CASSHSSWYQETQYF
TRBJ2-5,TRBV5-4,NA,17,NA,TGTGCCAGCAGCTTCAAAGGTGGGGGGGGCTACCAAGAGACCCAGTACTTC,CASSFKGGGGYQETQYF
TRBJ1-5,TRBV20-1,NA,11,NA,TGCAGTGCTAGAGATAAAGAGGGGATCCTTTTT,CSARDKEGILF
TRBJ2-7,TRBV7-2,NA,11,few,TGTGCCAGCAGCCAAGTCTACGAGCAGTACTTC,CASSQVYEQYF
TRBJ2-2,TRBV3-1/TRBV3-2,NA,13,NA,TGTGCCAGCAGCCAAGGGGAACCCGGGGAGCTGTTTTTT,CASSQGEPGELFF
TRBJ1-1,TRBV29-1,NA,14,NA,TGCAGCGTTGAAGGGGACGCCATGAACACTGAAGCTTTCTTT,CSVEGDAMNTEAFF
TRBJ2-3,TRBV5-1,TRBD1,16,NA,TGCGCCAGCAGCAGGGGACAGGGGACGGGTACAGATACGCAGTATTTT,CASSRGQGTGTDTQYF
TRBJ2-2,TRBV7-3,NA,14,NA,TGTGCCAGCAGCTCGGGACAGAACACCGGGGAGCTGTTTTTT,CASSSGQNTGELFF
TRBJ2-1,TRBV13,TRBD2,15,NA,TGTGCCAGCAGCGAGGTAGCTAGCGGGAGCGATGAGCAGTTCTTC,CASSEVASGSDEQFF
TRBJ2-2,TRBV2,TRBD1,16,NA,TGTGCCAGCAGTGAAGCTGGGACAGGGCACACCGGGGAGCTGTTTTTT,CASSEAGTGHTGELFF
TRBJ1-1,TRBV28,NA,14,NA,TGTGCCAGCCTAGCGCCAGGATCGCAAACTGAAGCTTTCTTT,CASLAPGSQTEAFF
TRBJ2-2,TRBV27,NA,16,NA,TGTGCCAGCAGTCGGCGGGCCGTGGGGGGCACCGGGGAGCTGTTTTTT,CASSRRAVGGTGELFF
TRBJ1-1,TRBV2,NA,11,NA,TGTGCCAGCAAGAGGGACACTGAAGCTTTCTTT,CASKRDTEAFF
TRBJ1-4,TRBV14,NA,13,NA,TGTGCCAGCAGCCAAGAGCGGGGTAGGAGACTGTTTTTT,CASSQERGRRLFF
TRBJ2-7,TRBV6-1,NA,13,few,TGTGCCAGCAGTGAAAACTGGTACTACGAGCAGTACTTC,CASSENWYYEQYF
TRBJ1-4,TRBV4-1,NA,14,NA,TGCGCCAGCAGCCAAAGTTGGGATGGGGAAAAACTGTTTTTT,CASSQSWDGEKLFF
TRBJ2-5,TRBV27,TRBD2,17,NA,TGTGCCACTCCGAACCCCCCAGCGGGGCCACCGGGGGAGACCCAGTACTTC,CATPNPPAGPPGETQYF
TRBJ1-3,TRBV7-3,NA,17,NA,TGTGCCAGCAGCTTGGGGCTGACAGGTTCTTCTGGAAACACCATATATTTT,CASSLGLTGSSGNTIYF
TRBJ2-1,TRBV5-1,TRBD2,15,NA,TGCGCCAGCAGCTTCGCGGGAGGGAACTACAATGAGCAGTTCTTC,CASSFAGGNYNEQFF
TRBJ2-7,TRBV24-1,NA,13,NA,TGTGCCACCAGTGATGGCGGCTCCTACGAGCAGTACTTC,CATSDGGSYEQYF
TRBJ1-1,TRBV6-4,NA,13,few,TGTGCCAGCAGTGACTCGGCGAACACTGAAGCTTTCTTT,CASSDSANTEAFF
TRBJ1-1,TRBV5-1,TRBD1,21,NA,TGCGCCAGCAGCTTGGTAAGCGACAGGGCCCGAAAACCCTTAGTGGGCACTGAAGCTTTCTTT,CASSLVSDRARKPLVGTEAFF
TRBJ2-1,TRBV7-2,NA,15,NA,TGTGCCAGCAGCCTCAGGGTAGCGGCCTACAATGAGCAGTTCTTC,CASSLRVAAYNEQFF
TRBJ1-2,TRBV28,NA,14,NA,TGTGCCAGCAGTTTCGGGGTAGCAAACTATGGCTACACCTTC,CASSFGVANYGYTF
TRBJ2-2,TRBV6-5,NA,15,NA,TGTGCCAGCAGACCCCCCTTCGACGACACCGGGGAGCTGTTTTTT,CASRPPFDDTGELFF
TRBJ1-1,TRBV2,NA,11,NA,TGTGCCAGCGCCCGGGGGGGGGAAGCTTTCTTT,CASARGGEAFF
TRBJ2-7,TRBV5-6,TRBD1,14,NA,TGTGCCAGCAGCTTGTTGATCAGGGGGAACGAGCAGTACTTC,CASSLLIRGNEQYF
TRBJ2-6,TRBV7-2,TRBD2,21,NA,TGTGCCAGCAGCTTAGCGGCCGGACTAGCGGGGGGGCCGGTCGGGGCCAACGTCCTGACTTTC,CASSLAAGLAGGPVGANVLTF
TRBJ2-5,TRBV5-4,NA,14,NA,TGTGCCAGCAGCTTCCGGGGGTCCCAAGAGACCCAGTACTTC,CASSFRGSQETQYF
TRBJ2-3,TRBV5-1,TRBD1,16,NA,TGCGCCAGCAGCCTTGGACAGGGGGCAGTCACAGATACGCAGTATTTT,CASSLGQGAVTDTQYF